A selection of T cell receptor beta chains follows, all from one sample in a study of T cells in Graves' hyperthyroidism and ophthalmopathy. In TCRdb, the multiplex PCR reads were re-called with MiXCR into one record per CDR3 protein. The sample has 350,000 or so distinct CDR3 sequences, 15% to 20% seen once. The sequencing input was blood. The receptors were sampled from a woman aged 40 to 50 with Graves' ophthalmopathy. Each CDR3 is given with its conserved first and last residue. The D gene is left open where the match is weak. The size of a clone is reported for some rows only, either as once, few or many, or as a class for expanded clones.

V	length	size	D	J	DNA	CDR3
TRBV2	14	once	TRBD2	TRBJ2-5	TGTGCCAGCAGGACTGGACTAGCAGAAGAGACCCAGTACTTC	CASRTGLAEETQYF
TRBV6-1	12	NA	NA	TRBJ2-7	TGTGCCAGCAGGGCCCCCTCCTACGAGCAGTACTTC	CASRAPSYEQYF
TRBV30	14	many	NA	TRBJ2-7	TGTGCCTGGGGCCGGGACACATACTCCTACGAGCAGTACTTC	CAWGRDTYSYEQYF
TRBV6-1	14	many	NA	TRBJ1-2	TGTGCCAGCATAGGGGACGGCAGTAACTATGGCTACACCTTC	CASIGDGSNYGYTF
TRBV11-2	16	many	TRBD2	TRBJ2-5	TGTGCCAGCAGCCAACTCAGCGGGAGCCTACAAGAGACCCAGTACTTC	CASSQLSGSLQETQYF
TRBV6-5	13	many	NA	TRBJ1-1	TGTGCCAGCAGTTACCAGACCCAGGGAGAAGCTTTCTTT	CASSYQTQGEAFF
TRBV5-4	16	NA	NA	TRBJ1-5	TGTGCCAGCAGCTATGGGACACCGGGGGGCAATCAGCCCCAGCATTTT	CASSYGTPGGNQPQHF
TRBV28	14	many	NA	TRBJ1-5	TGTGCCAGCAGTTGGGAGGGGCTCGGTCAGCCCCAGCATTTT	CASSWEGLGQPQHF
TRBV12-3/TRBV12-4	16	NA	TRBD2	TRBJ2-5	TGTGCCAGCAGTAAGCCGGGACTAGCGGGAGGAGAGACCCAGTACTTC	CASSKPGLAGGETQYF
TRBV20-1	16	many	TRBD1	TRBJ1-2	TGCAGTGCTAGAGATCCGCAGGGGGCGGTTGTAGTGGGCTACACCTTC	CSARDPQGAVVVGYTF
TRBV28	14	NA	TRBD1	TRBJ1-2	TGTGCCAGCAACCAGGGGGGCGGGATTGGAGGCTACACCTTC	CASNQGGGIGGYTF
TRBV9	15	many	NA	TRBJ2-7	TGTGCCAGCAGCACCCAGGGTTCCCTCGGAGACGAGCAGTACTTC	CASSTQGSLGDEQYF
TRBV19	17	many	NA	TRBJ2-1	TGTGCCAGTAGTGTCTACAGGGCCCCGAACGAGGGGGGTGAGCAGTTCTTC	CASSVYRAPNEGGEQFF
TRBV7-2	14	many	NA	TRBJ2-7	TGTGCCAGCAGGCAGTGGGGAGGGGGCTACGAGCAGTACTTC	CASRQWGGGYEQYF
TRBV28	14	many	NA	TRBJ1-2	TGTGCCAGCAGTCCCCAGGGGCTATACTATGGCTACACCTTC	CASSPQGLYYGYTF